The clone carrying this T cell receptor beta chain was observed a single time. The table came from immunoSEQ multiplex PCR; TCRdb's copy has only in-frame clones and leaves some out. The table includes about 350,000 clones, about 85% detected once. The data derive from a study of Ad26.COV2.S vaccination and SARS-CoV-2 variants. Study-level information: Of the COV1001 trial arms, the Ad26.COV2.S arm included the donor. Ad26.COV2.S, an intramuscular injection, was given once or twice 56 days apart.

The treatment is: some 19 received Ad26.COV2.S at low or high dose, single or two shots; 5 received placebo; per-sample allocation not given. Sampling happened 63 days after the first vaccine or placebo injection. V lost 4 bases to trimming and J lost 6 bases; unmatched junction nucleotides: 11. The germline gives CDR1 SGHRS, CDR2 YFSETQ. The CDR3 totals 16 residues. The sample was peripheral blood, taken in a trial of Ad26.COV2.S vaccine versus placebo. This clonotype originated in a person between 18 and 59 years old who received the Ad26.COV2.S COVID-19 vaccine or a placebo. V gene TRBV5-1 combines with J gene TRBJ2-3, with 10 bases matching TRBD2. CDR3 region: CASSDPSGSFLDTQYF. CDR3 DNA: TGCGCCAGCAGCGACCCTAGCGGGAGTTTTCTCGATACGCAGTATTTT.